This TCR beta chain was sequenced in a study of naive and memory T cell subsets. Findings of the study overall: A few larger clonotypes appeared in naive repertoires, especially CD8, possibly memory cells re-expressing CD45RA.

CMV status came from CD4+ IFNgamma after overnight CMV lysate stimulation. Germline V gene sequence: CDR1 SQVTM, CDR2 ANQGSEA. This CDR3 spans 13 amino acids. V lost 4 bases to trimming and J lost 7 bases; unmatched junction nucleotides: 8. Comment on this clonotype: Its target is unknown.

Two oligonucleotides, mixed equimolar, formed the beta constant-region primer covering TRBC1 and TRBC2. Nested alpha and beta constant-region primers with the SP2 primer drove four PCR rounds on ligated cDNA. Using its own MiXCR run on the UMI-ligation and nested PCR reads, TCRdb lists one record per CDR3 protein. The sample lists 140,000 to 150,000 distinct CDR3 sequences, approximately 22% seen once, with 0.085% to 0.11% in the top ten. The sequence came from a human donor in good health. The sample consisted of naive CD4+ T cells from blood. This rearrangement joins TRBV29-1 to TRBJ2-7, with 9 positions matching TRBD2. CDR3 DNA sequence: TGCAGCGTTGGACGGGCGGGAGGGGGAGAGCAGTACTTC. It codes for CSVGRAGGGEQYF.